A selection of T cell receptor beta chains follows, all from one sample in a study of CD8+ T cells in alopecia areata. The protocol was immunoSEQ multiplex PCR, while the TCRdb copy is restricted to in-frame clones and leaves out a portion. The sample includes 90,000 to 120,000 clones, 65% to 85% of them seen just once. The starting material was CD8+ T cells sorted from blood, obtained at week 24, from a patient treated with tofacitinib. These receptors were taken from a human donor with alopecia areata. Both conserved end residues are part of each CDR3. The order of the fields is CDR3 protein, CDR3 length, D gene, clone size, J gene, V gene. D genes are given only for firm matches. Size is omitted from some rows. Given values are once, few, many or a class for expanded clones.

CDR3: CASSPDYIETQYF
length: 13
D: .
size: .
J: TRBJ2-5
V: TRBV7-9

CDR3: CASSDPGMGLYTEAFF
length: 16
D: .
size: .
J: TRBJ1-1
V: TRBV2

CDR3: CSVEETGGTYEQYF
length: 14
D: .
size: .
J: TRBJ2-7
V: TRBV29-1

CDR3: CASSQELGFYNEQFF
length: 15
D: .
size: .
J: TRBJ2-1
V: TRBV5-1

CDR3: CASSRTAVEQYF
length: 12
D: .
size: .
J: TRBJ2-7
V: TRBV14

CDR3: CASRTGGLQQYF
length: 12
D: .
size: few
J: TRBJ2-3
V: TRBV6-5

CDR3: CAWSIGWGSYNEQFF
length: 15
D: .
size: .
J: TRBJ2-1
V: TRBV30

CDR3: CASSLGGGHGIYEQYF
length: 16
D: .
size: once
J: TRBJ2-7
V: TRBV13

CDR3: CASSLGRTSRYNEQFF
length: 16
D: .
size: .
J: TRBJ2-1
V: TRBV7-9

CDR3: CASSGTGGSQPQHF
length: 14
D: TRBD1
size: few
J: TRBJ1-5
V: TRBV27

CDR3: CAIREPGTGELFF
length: 13
D: .
size: few
J: TRBJ2-2
V: TRBV10-3

CDR3: CSVFRAGGSYNEQFF
length: 15
D: .
size: .
J: TRBJ2-1
V: TRBV29-1

CDR3: CASSLGTSSYNEQFF
length: 15
D: .
size: .
J: TRBJ2-1
V: TRBV5-6

CDR3: CASSLGVARYTGELFF
length: 16
D: .
size: .
J: TRBJ2-2
V: TRBV11-2

CDR3: CASSLRGEETQYF
length: 13
D: TRBD2
size: .
J: TRBJ2-5
V: TRBV11-2

CDR3: CASKGAYEQYF
length: 11
D: .
size: .
J: TRBJ2-7
V: TRBV10-2

CDR3: CASSPRGPPYGYTF
length: 14
D: TRBD1
size: .
J: TRBJ1-2
V: TRBV5-1

CDR3: CASSFVDNEQFF
length: 12
D: .
size: .
J: TRBJ2-1
V: TRBV27

CDR3: CASSAYIGYEQYF
length: 13
D: .
size: .
J: TRBJ2-7
V: TRBV27

CDR3: CASSFRGGPPSADTQYF
length: 17
D: .
size: .
J: TRBJ2-3
V: TRBV7-6

CDR3: CASSPIASTDTQYF
length: 14
D: .
size: .
J: TRBJ2-3
V: TRBV19

CDR3: CASSQDWGVFSGANVLTF
length: 18
D: .
size: .
J: TRBJ2-6
V: TRBV4-2

CDR3: CASSMVQGESYEQYF
length: 15
D: TRBD1
size: .
J: TRBJ2-7
V: TRBV7-6

CDR3: CAISEGTEAFF
length: 11
D: .
size: .
J: TRBJ1-1
V: TRBV10-3

CDR3: CASSQELGGIQETQYF
length: 16
D: .
size: .
J: TRBJ2-5
V: TRBV4-2

CDR3: CASSPSLAGTQETQYF
length: 16
D: TRBD2
size: .
J: TRBJ2-5
V: TRBV28

CDR3: CSVEGGRVETQYF
length: 13
D: .
size: .
J: TRBJ2-5
V: TRBV29-1

CDR3: CSVEGGTSFETQYF
length: 14
D: TRBD2
size: once
J: TRBJ2-5
V: TRBV29-1

CDR3: CASTRGDPYEQYF
length: 13
D: TRBD2
size: .
J: TRBJ2-7
V: TRBV2

CDR3: CASSRENTEAFF
length: 12
D: .
size: .
J: TRBJ1-1
V: TRBV2

CDR3: CASSQAPRDSSYEQYF
length: 16
D: TRBD1
size: .
J: TRBJ2-7
V: TRBV4-2

CDR3: CASSQVGQVWGQYF
length: 14
D: TRBD1
size: few
J: TRBJ2-7
V: TRBV14

CDR3: CASSQAGVTDTQYF
length: 14
D: .
size: few
J: TRBJ2-3
V: TRBV14

CDR3: CSVEVAEAFF
length: 10
D: .
size: .
J: TRBJ1-1
V: TRBV29-1

CDR3: CAISESMGISYGYTF
length: 15
D: .
size: .
J: TRBJ1-2
V: TRBV10-3

CDR3: CASSLEEGASGAFSDTQYF
length: 19
D: TRBD2
size: once
J: TRBJ2-3
V: TRBV7-6

CDR3: CAWSRGTRPYEQYF
length: 14
D: .
size: once
J: .
V: TRBV30

CDR3: CASSLELAGGAGEQYF
length: 16
D: TRBD2
size: .
J: TRBJ2-7
V: TRBV5-6

CDR3: CASSHWDRTYEQYF
length: 14
D: TRBD1
size: .
J: TRBJ2-7
V: TRBV14

CDR3: CASSPPVGVGETQYF
length: 15
D: .
size: .
J: TRBJ2-5
V: TRBV7-8

CDR3: CASSNETQYF
length: 10
D: .
size: .
J: TRBJ2-5
V: TRBV7-8

CDR3: CAFQGGANYGYTF
length: 13
D: .
size: .
J: TRBJ1-2
V: TRBV30

CDR3: CAISNPDRGTYEQYF
length: 15
D: TRBD1
size: .
J: TRBJ2-7
V: TRBV10-3

CDR3: CASTIGGLYYNEQFF
length: 15
D: .
size: .
J: TRBJ2-1
V: TRBV11-2

CDR3: CASSWDISYEQYF
length: 13
D: .
size: .
J: TRBJ2-7
V: TRBV5-1

CDR3: CASSDDSPLHF
length: 11
D: .
size: few
J: TRBJ1-6
V: TRBV7-9